Described below is a single TCR beta chain sequence and its context. This receptor's antigen is unknown. Base qualities are not at hand, and no much larger clone is one base apart. The entry originates in a study of shared clonotypes between healthy human individuals (dated by TCRdb to 2020 to 2021). The study in broad terms: Two women and a few men aged 18 to 49 years were included in the cohort. Different laboratories and diverse techniques were used to prepare libraries and sequence TCR repertoires, to increase sequencing depth and limit assay-specific biases. Per donor, leukapheresis produced somewhere between about 0.8 and 9.5 billion PBMCs. For each donor, three plates each were used for CD4 naive and CD4 memory, two plates were used for CD8 naive, and one plate was used for CD8 memory. To estimate repertoire size and how much clonotypes are shared between individuals, the study performed deep sequencing of blood TCR repertoires from a few healthy adults. The paper as a whole reports these results and caveats: Only blood was sampled, and tissue TCR repertoires likely differ from those in blood. About 5% of naive CD4, roughly 3.6% of naive CD8, approximately 2.2% of memory CD4, and approximately 0.4% of memory CD8 clonotypes were shared across four donors. Pairwise subsampling led to the expectation that sequencing depth would affect the degree of clonotype sharing among donors. Naive subsets generally had larger estimated clonotype richness than memory subsets. The small number of donors limited the genetic and exposure-history diversity represented. Compared with non-shared clonotypes, the clonotypes found in all four sorted-subset donors had higher generation probabilities. Incomplete sequencing was indicated by rarefaction of sorted-subset datasets, despite the large sequencing depth.

CD8 naive samples consisted of CD45RO-negative cells that were positively selected for CCR7, yielding a CD45RA+CCR7+ population without TemRA cells. Donors were healthy HIV-negative adults with no recently reported acute infections or vaccinations. Every donor was a Caucasian adult residing in Nashville, Tennessee, USA. Blood was obtained by leukapheresis, after which PBMCs were separated by Ficoll-Histopaque density gradient centrifugation and cryopreserved in liquid nitrogen vapor phase. Purity and quantity of every magnetically sorted T cell population were checked by analytical flow cytometry. Genomic DNA was isolated from each sorted fraction and quantified by UV absorbance on a Nanodrop 2000c. Looking up the germline V gene yields CDR1 MDHEN and CDR2 SYDVKM. Spanning cysteine to phenylalanine, the CDR3 consists of 15 amino acids. This entry keeps only the CDR3 DNA: 45 bases, framed from base 1. For this chain, trimming is 3 bases at the V end and 2 bases at the J end, and the number of junction bases without a gene match is 2.

Using the deep immunoSEQ assay, multiplex PCR amplified TCR CDR3 regions from genomic DNA. For each cell subset, the extracted genomic DNA was distributed evenly across all wells of several immunoSEQ 96-well plates, and each plate served as one replicate. Each replicate PCR for sorted subsets received roughly 0.2 ug genomic DNA, equal to roughly 30,000 T cell genomes. Purified libraries were measured with a Qubit 3.0 fluorometer, size-checked on a Bioanalyzer 2100, and measured again with the KAPA Library Quantification kit. A separate single-read 150-cycle Illumina NextSeq 550 flow cell was used to sequence each immunoSEQ 96-well plate. Under the source paper's analysis protocol: Because the immunoSEQ output included only junctional sequences and no quality scores, the filtering could not be the same as the filtering used for full-length reads. To assign V/J genes and CDR3, sequences were annotated against IMGT germline references using PyIR, a Python wrapper for IgBLAST v1.9. Reads with weak V/J assignments (E-value above 1e-6), missing CDR3, stop codons, out-of-frame junctions, or ambiguous translated residues were removed. V3J clonotypes were defined as sequences sharing the same inferred V gene, J gene, and CDR3 amino acid sequence. Percentage overlap between repertoires was computed as shared unique clonotypes divided by the size of the smaller repertoire. Richness of each repertoire was evaluated using RTK rarefaction, the Chao1 estimator, and Recon v2.1 estimates of unobserved clonotypes. Generation probabilities were computed with OLGA for all TCRbeta clonotypes obtained by the gDNA method from four donors. The immuneACCESS repertoire file appears here via TCRdb, limited to in-frame rearrangements. These files lack a portion of the clones; in checked studies, under half of the deficit traces to unresolved V genes, and the cause of the others is not known. Clonal size and the V and J genes are those of that table, whereas D and trimming came from the DNA. Recorded for this sample are hundreds of thousands of clones; roughly 95% of them occurred a single time. In total, the top ten clones hold around 0.12% of the sample.

Recombination linked TRBV28 to TRBJ2-7; the central 12 bases match TRBD2. This TCR came from a woman in her thirties in good health. Sequencing was carried out using naive CD8+ T cells sorted from blood. What the cell subset or site label conveys for this sample: CD45RA+CCR7+. The CDR3 in this case is CASSFTSGRPYEQYF. The DNA is as follows: TGTGCCAGCAGTTTTACTAGCGGGAGGCCCTACGAGCAGTACTTC.